The count of the clone carrying this TCR beta chain is one. The CDR3 has 14 residues. Trimming took 5 bases from V and 0 from J, leaving 10 bases between them. CDR1 MDHEN and CDR2 SYDVKM come from the germline V gene. Original processing methods: Amplification of reference gene primers provided the estimated nucleated cell counts. The repertoire was sequenced with immunoSEQ multiplex PCR; TCRdb's copy has only in-frame clones and lacks some. V and J calls plus clone size are reproduced from that table; the DNA served to infer D and trimming. This table has some 230,000 clones, 83% appearing once. This entry is derived from a study of blood T cell repertoires in COVID-19. Study information: The United States, Italy and Spain supplied acute and convalescent COVID-19 samples. PBMCs, B-cell-depleted T cells, or T cells provided the cDNA or gDNA that made up the material.

Sequencing used peripheral blood. V usage is TRBV28 and J usage is TRBJ2-5; TRBD2 is a possible D gene (5 bases). The sequence derives from a woman aged 50 to 60 with acute or convalescent COVID-19. The CDR3 nucleotides are TGTGCCAGCAGTGTGCCGGGGTACCAAGAGACCCAGTACTTC. This translates into CASSVPGYQETQYF.